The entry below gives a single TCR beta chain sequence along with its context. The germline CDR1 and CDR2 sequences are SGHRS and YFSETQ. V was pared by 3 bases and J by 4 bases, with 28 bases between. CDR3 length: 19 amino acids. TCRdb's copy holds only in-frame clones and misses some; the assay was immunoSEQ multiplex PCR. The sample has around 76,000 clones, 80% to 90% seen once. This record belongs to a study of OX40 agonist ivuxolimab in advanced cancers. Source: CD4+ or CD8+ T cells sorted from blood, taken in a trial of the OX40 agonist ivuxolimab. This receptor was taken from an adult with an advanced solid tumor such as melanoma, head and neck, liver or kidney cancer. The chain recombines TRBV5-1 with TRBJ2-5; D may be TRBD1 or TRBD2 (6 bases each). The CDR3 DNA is TGCGCCAGCAGCTCCGGCGGGGAGCGAACAGGGTATCCGCGAGAGACCCAGTACTTC. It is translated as CASSSGGERTGYPRETQYF. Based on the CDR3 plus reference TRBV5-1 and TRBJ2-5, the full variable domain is KAGVTQTPRYLIKTRGQQVTLSCSPISGHRSVSWYQQTPGQGLQFLFEYFSETQRNKGNFPGRFSGRQFSNSRSEMNVSTLELGDSALYLCASSSGGERTGYPRETQYFGPGTRLLVL.